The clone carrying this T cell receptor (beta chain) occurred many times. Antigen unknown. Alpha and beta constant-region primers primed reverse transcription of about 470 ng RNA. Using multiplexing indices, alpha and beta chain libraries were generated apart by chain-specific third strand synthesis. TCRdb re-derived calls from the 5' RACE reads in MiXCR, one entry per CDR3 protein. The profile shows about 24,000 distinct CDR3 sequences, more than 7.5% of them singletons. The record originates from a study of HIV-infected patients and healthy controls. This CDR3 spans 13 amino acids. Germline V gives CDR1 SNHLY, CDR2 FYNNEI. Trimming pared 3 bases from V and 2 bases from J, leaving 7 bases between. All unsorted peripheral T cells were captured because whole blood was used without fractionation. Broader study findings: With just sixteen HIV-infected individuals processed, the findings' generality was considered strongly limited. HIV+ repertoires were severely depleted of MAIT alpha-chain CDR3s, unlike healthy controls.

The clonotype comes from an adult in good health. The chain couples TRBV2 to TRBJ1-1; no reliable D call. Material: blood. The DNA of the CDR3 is TGTGCCAGCAGTGACTACGCAAACACTGAAGCTTTCTTT. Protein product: CASSDYANTEAFF.